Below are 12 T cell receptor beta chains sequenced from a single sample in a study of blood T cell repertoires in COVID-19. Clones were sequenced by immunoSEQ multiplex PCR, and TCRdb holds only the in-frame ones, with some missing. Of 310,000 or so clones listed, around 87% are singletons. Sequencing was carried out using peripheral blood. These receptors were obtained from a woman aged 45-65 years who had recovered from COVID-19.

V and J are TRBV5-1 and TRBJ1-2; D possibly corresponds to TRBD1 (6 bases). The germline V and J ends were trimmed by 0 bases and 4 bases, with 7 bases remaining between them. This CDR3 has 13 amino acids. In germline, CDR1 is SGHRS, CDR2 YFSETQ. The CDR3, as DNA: TGCGCCAGCAGCTTGGAGACAGGCTATGGCTACACCTTC. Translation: CASSLETGYGYTF.

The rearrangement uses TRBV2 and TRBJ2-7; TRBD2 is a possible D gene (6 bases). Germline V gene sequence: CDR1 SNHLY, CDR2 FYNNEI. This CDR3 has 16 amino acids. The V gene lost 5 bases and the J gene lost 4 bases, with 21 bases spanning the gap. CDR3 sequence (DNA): TGTGCCAGCAGTCCCCTGAGTGGAGGAGGGGATTACGAGCAGTACTTC. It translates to CASSPLSGGGDYEQYF.

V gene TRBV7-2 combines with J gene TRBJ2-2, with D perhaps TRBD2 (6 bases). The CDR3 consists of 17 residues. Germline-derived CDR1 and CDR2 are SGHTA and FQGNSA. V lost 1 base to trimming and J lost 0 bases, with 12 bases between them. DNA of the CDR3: TGTGCCAGCAGCTTAGTCACTGGAGGGACGAACACCGGGGAGCTGTTTTTT. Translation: CASSLVTGGTNTGELFF.

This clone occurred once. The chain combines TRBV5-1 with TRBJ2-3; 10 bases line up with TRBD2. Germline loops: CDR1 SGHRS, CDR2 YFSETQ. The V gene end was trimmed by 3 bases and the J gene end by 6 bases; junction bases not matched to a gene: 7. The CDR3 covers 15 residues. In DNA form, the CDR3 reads TGCGCCAGCAGCTCGTGGACTAGCGGACCGGATACGCAGTATTTT. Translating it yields CASSSWTSGPDTQYF.

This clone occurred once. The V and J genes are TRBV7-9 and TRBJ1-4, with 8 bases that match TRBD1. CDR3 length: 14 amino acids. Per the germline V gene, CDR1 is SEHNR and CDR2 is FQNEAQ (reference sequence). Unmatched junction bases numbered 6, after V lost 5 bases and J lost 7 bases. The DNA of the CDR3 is TGTGCCAGCAGCCAGACAGGGGTTAGTGAAAAACTGTTTTTT. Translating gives CASSQTGVSEKLFF.

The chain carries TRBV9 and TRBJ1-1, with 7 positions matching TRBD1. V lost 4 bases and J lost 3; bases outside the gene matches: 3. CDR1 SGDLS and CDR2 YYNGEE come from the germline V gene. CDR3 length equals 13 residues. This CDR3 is CASSITGDTEAFF. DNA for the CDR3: TGTGCCAGCAGCATAACAGGGGACACTGAAGCTTTCTTT. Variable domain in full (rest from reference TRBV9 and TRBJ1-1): DSGVTQTPKHLITATGQRVTLRCSPRSGDLSVYWYQQSLDQGLQFLIQYYNGEERAKGNILERFSAQQFPDLHSELNLSSLELGDSALYFCASSITGDTEAFFGQGTRLTVV.

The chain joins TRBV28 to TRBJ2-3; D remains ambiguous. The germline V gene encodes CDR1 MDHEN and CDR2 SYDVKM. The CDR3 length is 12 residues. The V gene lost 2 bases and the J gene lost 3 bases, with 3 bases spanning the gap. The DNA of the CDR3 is TGTGCCAGCAGTTTAGCGACAGATACGCAGTATTTT. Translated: CASSLATDTQYF.

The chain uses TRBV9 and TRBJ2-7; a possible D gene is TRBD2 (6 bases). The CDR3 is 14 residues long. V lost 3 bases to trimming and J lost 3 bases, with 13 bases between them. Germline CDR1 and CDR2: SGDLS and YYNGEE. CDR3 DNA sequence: TGTGCCAGCAGCGAGCGGGCAGGGATCTACGAGCAGTACTTC. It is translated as CASSERAGIYEQYF. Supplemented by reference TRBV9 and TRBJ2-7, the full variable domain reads DSGVTQTPKHLITATGQRVTLRCSPRSGDLSVYWYQQSLDQGLQFLIQYYNGEERAKGNILERFSAQQFPDLHSELNLSSLELGDSALYFCASSERAGIYEQYFGPGTRLTVT.

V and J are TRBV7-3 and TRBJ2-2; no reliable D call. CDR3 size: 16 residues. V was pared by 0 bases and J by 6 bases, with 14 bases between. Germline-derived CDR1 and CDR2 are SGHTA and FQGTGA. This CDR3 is CASSLTWASEAGELFF. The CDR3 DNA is TGTGCCAGCAGCTTAACATGGGCCTCTGAAGCCGGGGAGCTGTTTTTT.

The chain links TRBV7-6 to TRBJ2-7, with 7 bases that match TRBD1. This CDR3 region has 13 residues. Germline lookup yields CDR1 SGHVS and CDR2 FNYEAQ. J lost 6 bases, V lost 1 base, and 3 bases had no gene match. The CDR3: CASSLDRGGEQYF. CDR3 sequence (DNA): TGTGCCAGCAGCTTAGACAGGGGTGGCGAGCAGTACTTC. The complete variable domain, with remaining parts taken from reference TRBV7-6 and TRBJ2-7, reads GAGVSQSPRYKVTKRGQDVALRCDPISGHVSLYWYRQALGQGPEFLTYFNYEAQQDKSGLPNDRFSAERPEGSISTLTIQRTEQRDSAMYRCASSLDRGGEQYFGPGTRLTVT.

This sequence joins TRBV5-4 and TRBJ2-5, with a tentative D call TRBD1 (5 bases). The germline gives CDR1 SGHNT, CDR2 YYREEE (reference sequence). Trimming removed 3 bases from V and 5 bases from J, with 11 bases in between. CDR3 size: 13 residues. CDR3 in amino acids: CASSSGQRETQYF. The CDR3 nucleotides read TGTGCCAGCAGCTCCGGACAAAGGGAGACCCAGTACTTC.

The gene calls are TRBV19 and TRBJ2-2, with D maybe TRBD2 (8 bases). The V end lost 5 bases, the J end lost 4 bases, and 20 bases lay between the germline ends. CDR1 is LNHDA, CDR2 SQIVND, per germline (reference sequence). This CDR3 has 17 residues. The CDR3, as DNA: TGTGCCAGTAGTCTCCGGGGGGGACAGACGACCACCGGGGAGCTGTTTTTT. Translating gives CASSLRGGQTTTGELFF. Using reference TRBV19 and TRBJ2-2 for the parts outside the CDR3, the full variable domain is DGGITQSPKYLFRKEGQNVTLSCEQNLNHDAMYWYRQDPGQGLRLIYYSQIVNDFQKGDIAEGYSVSREKKESFPLTVTSAQKNPTAFYLCASSLRGGQTTTGELFFGEGSRLTVL.